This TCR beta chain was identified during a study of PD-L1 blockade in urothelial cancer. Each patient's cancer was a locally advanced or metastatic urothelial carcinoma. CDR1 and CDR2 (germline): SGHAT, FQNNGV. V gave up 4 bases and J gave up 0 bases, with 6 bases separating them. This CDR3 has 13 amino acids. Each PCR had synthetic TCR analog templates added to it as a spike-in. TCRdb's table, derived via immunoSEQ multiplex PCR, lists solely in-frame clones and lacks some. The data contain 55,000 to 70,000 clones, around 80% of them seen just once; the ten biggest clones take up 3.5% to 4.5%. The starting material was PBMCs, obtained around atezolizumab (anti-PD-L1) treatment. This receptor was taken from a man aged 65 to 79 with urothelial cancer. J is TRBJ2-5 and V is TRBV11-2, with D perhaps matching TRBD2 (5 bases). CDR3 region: CASSSGYQETQYF. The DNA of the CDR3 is TGTGCCAGCAGCTCGGGGTACCAAGAGACCCAGTACTTC.